This T cell receptor (beta chain) was obtained from a study of blood T cell repertoires in COVID-19. Study in general: Sources were T cells, B-cell-depleted T cells, or PBMCs; the material itself was cDNA or gDNA.

The CDR3 covers 17 residues. The J segment lost 3 bases and the V segment lost 5 bases, leaving 11 bases of the junction unmatched. Germline CDR1 is SEHNR and CDR2 is FQNEAQ (reference sequence). Original processing methods: The authors estimated nucleated cell counts from reference gene primer amplification. Profiling relied on immunoSEQ multiplex PCR, and the TCRdb table lists in-frame clones only, not all of them. V, J and clone size derive from that table, while D and trimming were established from the DNA sequence. The data contain about 150,000 clones, around 80% of them seen just once; the ten biggest clones take up 4.5% to 6%.

The sequenced material came from peripheral blood. This receptor was identified in a woman aged 45-60 years with acute or convalescent COVID-19. The chain uses TRBV7-9 and TRBJ1-1; 11 positions agree with TRBD1. CDR3 amino acids: CASSLGQGAVFDTEAFF. In nucleotides, the CDR3 is TGTGCCAGCAGCCTCGGACAGGGGGCGGTTTTCGACACTGAAGCTTTCTTT. The full variable domain, its missing parts supplied by reference TRBV7-9 and TRBJ1-1, is DTGVSQNPRHKITKRGQNVTFRCDPISEHNRLYWYRQTLGQGPEFLTYFQNEAQLEKSRLLSDRFSAERPKGSFSTLEIQRTEQGDSAMYLCASSLGQGAVFDTEAFFGQGTRLTVV.